One sample yielded the 8 T cell receptor beta chains listed below, sequenced in a study of shared clonotypes between healthy human individuals. Assay used: immunoSEQ multiplex PCR; TCRdb lists only in-frame clones, some missing. The sample shows about 1.1 million clones, 77% of them seen only once. What was sequenced was memory CD4+ T cells from PBMCs. Subset meaning: CD45RA-negative fraction. All receptors come from a man in his late teens or twenties in good health. Some clones in this sample may be carry-over from other donors' samples.

This chain links TRBV5-1 with TRBJ2-3; D remains unclear. This CDR3 region has 14 residues. Trimming pared 0 bases from V and 6 bases from J, leaving 11 bases between. Germline-derived CDR1 and CDR2 are SGHRS and YFSETQ. As DNA, the CDR3 is TGCGCCAGCAGCTTGGCTCCCTCCGAGGATACGCAGTATTTT. Translation: CASSLAPSEDTQYF. The entire variable domain, with the rest obtained from reference TRBV5-1 and TRBJ2-3, is as follows: KAGVTQTPRYLIKTRGQQVTLSCSPISGHRSVSWYQQTPGQGLQFLFEYFSETQRNKGNFPGRFSGRQFSNSRSEMNVSTLELGDSALYLCASSLAPSEDTQYFGPGTRLTVL.

This clone came up once. The chain couples TRBV6-1 to TRBJ2-2; weak D call: TRBD2 (5 bases). V was cut by 11 bases and J by 0 bases, with 13 bases left in between. Germline lookup yields CDR1 MNHNS and CDR2 SASEGT. The CDR3 consists of 14 residues. As DNA, the CDR3 is TGTGCCCACAACCGGAGGCCGAACACCGGGGAGCTGTTTTTT. Translating it yields CAHNRRPNTGELFF.

This clone came up many times. The chain is built from TRBV29-1 and TRBJ1-5, with 9 bases that match TRBD1. V lost 7 bases to trimming and J lost 11 bases; unmatched junction nucleotides: 9. The CDR3 runs to 12 residues. In germline, CDR1 is SQVTM, CDR2 ANQGSEA. CDR3 sequence (DNA): TGCAGCGCGTCGACAGGGGGAGGCTCCCAGCATTTT. This sequence encodes CSASTGGGSQHF.

The chain employs TRBV9 and TRBJ2-7; 8 bases are a match to TRBD2. The CDR3 sequence is 17 residues long. CDR1 SGDLS and CDR2 YYNGEE come from the germline V gene. The V segment lost 2 bases and the J segment 6 bases; nucleotides outside the gene matches: 16. The CDR3 is CASSVSWGGRNFLEQYF. Written as DNA, the CDR3 is TGTGCCAGCAGCGTTTCGTGGGGCGGGAGGAACTTTCTCGAGCAGTACTTC.

The J gene is TRBJ2-3, the V gene TRBV14; TRBD1 might be the D (6 bases). The CDR3 runs 13 residues. V was cut by 6 bases and J by 2 bases, with 9 bases left in between. Germline V gene sequence: CDR1 SGHDN, CDR2 FVKESK. For the CDR3, the DNA is TGTGCCAGCAGGCGACAGGCCACAGATACGCAGTATTTT. Amino acids: CASRRQATDTQYF.

The V gene is TRBV5-4, the J gene TRBJ2-7; 14 nucleotides agree with TRBD2. V was clipped by 5 bases and J by 6 bases; unmatched bases: 4. Per the germline V gene, CDR1 is SGHNT and CDR2 is YYREEE (reference sequence). The CDR3 sequence is 14 residues long. For the CDR3, the DNA is TGTGCCAGCAGTCCGACTAGCGGGAGGGGCGAGCAGTACTTC. It codes for CASSPTSGRGEQYF.

This clone was seen at least ten times. The V and J genes are TRBV7-9 and TRBJ2-1, with TRBD2 identical over 10 bases. Losses at the gene ends were 5 bases for V and 6 bases for J; bases not matched to a gene: 10. Germline V gives CDR1 SEHNR, CDR2 FQNEAQ (reference sequence). The CDR3 loop spans 16 amino acids. CDR3 sequence: CASSRGGLAGANEQFF. CDR3 bases: TGTGCCAGCAGCCGTGGGGGGCTAGCGGGAGCCAATGAGCAGTTCTTC.

J is TRBJ2-3 and V is TRBV28; D is possibly TRBD2 (7 bases). Germline V gene lookup returns CDR1 MDHEN and CDR2 SYDVKM. The CDR3 totals 13 residues. V gave up 4 bases and J gave up 10 bases, with 15 bases separating them. As DNA, the CDR3 is TGTGCCAGCAGTTACGGAGGGGGGGTTGCGCAGTATTTT. Translated, it gives CASSYGGGVAQYF.